A selection of T cell receptor beta chains follows, all from one sample in a study of T cells in Graves' hyperthyroidism and ophthalmopathy. TCRdb called the multiplex PCR reads again in MiXCR, with one record for every CDR3 protein. The table has some 800,000 distinct CDR3 sequences, 38% seen once; the top ten hold about 9%. The material sequenced was blood. The source is a man younger than 35 with Graves' hyperthyroidism. CDR3s include the opening cysteine and the closing phenylalanine or tryptophan. Only part of the rows carry a size: once, few, many, or a class if the clone is expanded.

v_call	clone_size	j_call	cdr3_aa
TRBV19	many	TRBJ1-5	CASSIPGGSQPQHF
TRBV2	NA	TRBJ1-5	CASSESPPDRAEGSNQPQHF
TRBV20-1	many	TRBJ1-5	CSATDRAGVQPQHF
TRBV2	many	TRBJ1-1	CASRIGGGGTEAFF
TRBV7-6	many	TRBJ1-4	CASSPGEKVNEKLFF
TRBV6-6	NA	TRBJ1-2	CASRRQNLSYGYTF
TRBV29-1	many	TRBJ1-1	CSVEQGGRTEAFF
TRBV30	NA	TRBJ1-3	CAWPGWEYF
TRBV29-1	NA	TRBJ2-3	CSVHRDRDVDTQYF
TRBV6-5	NA	TRBJ2-5	CASIPSGGVQETQYF
TRBV7-9	few	TRBJ2-2	CASSGSEGPVTGELFF
TRBV10-2	NA	TRBJ1-2	CASTVTGPNYGYTF
TRBV7-9	NA	TRBJ2-7	CASSLASEQGRYEQYF
TRBV2	many	TRBJ1-2	CASSEWGGYTF
TRBV7-2	NA	TRBJ2-2	CASSLIGPGELFF
TRBV2	once	TRBJ1-4	CASSQLLQRNEKLFF
TRBV20-1	many	TRBJ1-1	CSARNDGNAEAFF